The source of this T cell receptor (beta chain) is a study of T cells in Graves' hyperthyroidism and ophthalmopathy. In this sample, this clonotype turned up many times. Its cognate antigen is unknown. TCR beta CDR3 sequences were amplified from RNA transcripts. HTBI primers were used for first-round RT-PCR of the TCR CDR3. Each CDR3 protein is one row after TCRdb ran MiXCR on the multiplex PCR reads. The sample holds 350,000 or so distinct CDR3 sequences; approximately 18% are singletons and the top ten take roughly 35%. When hyperthyroidism was first diagnosed, the blood sample was taken, preceding any ophthalmopathy symptoms. Fresh peripheral blood, roughly 10 ml of it, supplied the PBMCs. The CDR3 extends over 16 amino acids. Unmatched junction bases numbered 6, after V lost 1 base and J lost 1 base. Germline CDR1 reads SGHVS; CDR2 reads FQNEAQ. The study, taken as a whole, reports: Patients with ophthalmopathy were separated from those with stable hyperthyroidism by a 13 V-J model. Blood also showed most of the thyroid clonotypes that were expanded above 0.001.

Sequenced sample: blood. This receptor was taken from a woman in her 30s with Graves' hyperthyroidism that later progressed to Graves' ophthalmopathy. The genes are TRBV7-8 and TRBJ2-5; TRBD2 matches at 7 bases. The CDR3 sequence is CASSLGASGGQETQYF. In nucleotides, the CDR3 is TGTGCCAGCAGCTTAGGGGCTAGCGGAGGCCAAGAGACCCAGTACTTC.